Presented here are 5 T cell receptor beta chains from one specimen sequenced in a study of blood T cell repertoires in COVID-19. Method: immunoSEQ multiplex PCR; TCRdb's copy keeps in-frame clones and lacks some. The table includes about 130,000 clones, roughly 74% detected once. Sequencing was done on a sample of peripheral blood. All receptors derive from a man aged 55 to 70 with acute or convalescent COVID-19.

The genes are TRBV11-2 and TRBJ2-3; the D gene is possibly TRBD2 (5 bases). The V and J ends lost 7 bases and 0 bases respectively, with 17 bases between them. The CDR3 spans 16 residues. CDR1 and CDR2 from the germline V gene are SGHAT and FQNNGV. The CDR3 region has the DNA TGTGCCAGCAAGCTATATTTGGGAGAGAGCACAGATACGCAGTATTTT. The encoded protein is CASKLYLGESTDTQYF.

The sample holds one count of this clone. The rearrangement joins TRBV29-1 to TRBJ2-1; weak D call: TRBD2 (6 bases). V lost 4 bases and J lost 12, with 19 bases in between. Germline values: CDR1 SQVTM, CDR2 ANQGSEA. The CDR3 is made up of 13 amino acids. The CDR3 sequence: CSVVGPSNGGQFF. The CDR3 DNA follows: TGCAGCGTTGTCGGACCTTCCAACGGGGGGCAGTTCTTC.

This chain links TRBV6-1 with TRBJ2-1; D unresolved. V dropped 2 bases and J dropped 9 bases, with 8 bases sitting between them. The CDR3 length is 12 residues. Germline CDR1 MNHNS, CDR2 SASEGT. CDR3 residues: CASSERVTEQFF. CDR3 nucleotides: TGTGCCAGCAGTGAACGGGTGACTGAGCAGTTCTTC.

This chain links TRBV30 with TRBJ2-7; 10 bases line up with TRBD2. CDR3 length: 12 residues. Germline V gene lookup returns CDR1 GTSNPN and CDR2 SVGIG (reference sequence). J lost 3 bases, V lost 4 bases, and 0 bases had no gene match. CDR3 coding DNA: TGTGCCTGGACTAGCGGGGGCTACGAGCAGTACTTC. As protein: CAWTSGGYEQYF.

This clone was counted a few times. J is TRBJ2-2 and V is TRBV7-3, with D possibly being TRBD2 (6 bases). The CDR3 contains 14 residues. Germline lookup yields CDR1 SGHTA and CDR2 FQGTGA. V was trimmed by 6 bases and J by 3 bases, leaving 11 bases between them. In DNA form, the CDR3 reads TGTGCCAGCAGTCCGGGACTGGACACCGGGGAGCTGTTTTTT. It specifies CASSPGLDTGELFF.